This entry is about one T cell receptor (beta chain). The target of this receptor is not known. Per-base quality was not reported, and no clone a single base away is much larger than it. These data come from a study of graft-versus-host responses after intestinal transplantation (dated by TCRdb to the early 2020s). Study-level background: Recipients received multivisceral, liver-intestinal, or isolated intestinal transplants. To identify alloreactive clones, pre-transplant mixed lymphocyte reaction products were sequenced and compared with unstimulated pre-transplant donor and recipient T cells. Anti-thymocyte globulin induction was given to all recipients, followed by maintenance tacrolimus and steroids for 2 to 4 years. Donor T cell macrochimerism was defined as a peak of at least 4% donor T cells among recipient peripheral blood mononuclear cells. Bulk TCR-beta CDR3 sequencing was used to track graft-versus-host and host-versus-graft alloreactive T cell clones in the graft, circulation and bone marrow after intestinal transplantation. Rather than going through the commercial service, samples from a few later patients were sequenced in-house on an Illumina MiSeq and processed with MiXCR. Of the approximately 24 intestinal transplant recipients enrolled in the cohort, one of whom was a retransplant, 3 patients without pretransplant specimens were excluded.

Per the germline V gene, ENHRY is the CDR1 and SYGVKD is the CDR2. The CDR3 runs 15 amino acids, cysteine and phenylalanine included. Solely the CDR3 DNA is kept, with 45 bases framed from the first base. V is reduced by 0 bases and J by 3 bases, leaving a spacing of 9 bases between them. After transplant, bone marrow was aspirated from the posterior iliac crest or from another site chosen by the physician. The library was prepared using the immunoSEQ multiplex PCR assay. Adaptive Biotechnologies carried out high-throughput TCR-beta CDR3 sequencing of genomic DNA for most patients. The study's own analysis went as follows. TCR sequencing data for roughly 20 patients were retrieved from Adaptive's ImmunoSEQ software; a few other patients were processed with MiXCR and VDJtools. CDR3 nucleotide sequences shared between donor and recipient were removed because their origin could not be assigned. To be classed as alloreactive, a clone needed at least 2-fold expansion over unstimulated cells and a minimum CFSE-low frequency of 0.002% (template counts) or 0.001% (read counts). Mappable clones were those detected in sequenced pre-transplant spleen, lymph node, or MLR CFSE-low populations of the donor or recipient. Cumulative frequency of alloreactive clones was calculated as a percentage of all sequences weighted by copy number. Here the immuneACCESS table is served through TCRdb, limited to in-frame sequences with V and J called. Missing clones are a known gap in these copies; in checked studies unresolved V genes cover under half, and the rest lacks a known reason. V and J calls and clone size are as listed in that table; D and trimming were resolved from the DNA. Within this sample are 10,000 or so clones, with roughly 96% of them counted one time only. Of the sample, 16% falls within the top ten clones.

What the research found in general, with its limitations: Early after transplant, peak levels of circulating GvH clones were found to be associated with declines in HvG clones. High GvH to HvG T cell clonal ratios were observed in the allografts of patients with donor T cell macrochimerism. GvH clones turned up in recipient bone marrow, with some appearing earlier in ileal mucosa or blood, a pattern consistent with an intestinal mucosal origin. The relatively low number and heterogeneity of intestinal transplant patients limited the conclusions.

The sequenced sample was bone marrow, obtained 521 days after intestinal transplantation. The source is a human patient who received an intestinal transplant, so some T cells may come from the graft donor. The chain is assembled from TRBV10-3 and TRBJ1-5, with the identity of the D gene unclear. The DNA sequence reads TGTGCCATCAGTGAGTCTGGGGATATCAATCAGCCCCAGCATTTT. Its protein product is CAISESGDINQPQHF.